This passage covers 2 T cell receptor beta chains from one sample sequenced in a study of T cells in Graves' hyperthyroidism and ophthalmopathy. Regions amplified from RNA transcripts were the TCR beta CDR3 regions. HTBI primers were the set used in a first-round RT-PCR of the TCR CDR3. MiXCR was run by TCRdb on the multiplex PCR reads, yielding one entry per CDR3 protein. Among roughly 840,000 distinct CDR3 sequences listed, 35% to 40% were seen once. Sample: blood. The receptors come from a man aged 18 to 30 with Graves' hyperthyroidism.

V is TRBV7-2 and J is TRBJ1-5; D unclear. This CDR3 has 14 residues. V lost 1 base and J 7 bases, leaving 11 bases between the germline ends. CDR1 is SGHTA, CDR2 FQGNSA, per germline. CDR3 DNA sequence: TGTGCCAGCAGCTTAGTACCTATAATACAGCCCCAGCATTTT. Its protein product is CASSLVPIIQPQHF.

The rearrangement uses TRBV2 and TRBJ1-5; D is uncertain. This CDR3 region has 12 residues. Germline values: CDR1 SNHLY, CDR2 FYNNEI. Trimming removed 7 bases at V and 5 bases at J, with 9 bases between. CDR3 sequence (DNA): TGTGCCAGCACTGTGGGCCATCAGCCCCAGCATTTT. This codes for CASTVGHQPQHF.